This record concerns one T cell receptor beta chain sequence. Its antigen is unknown. One end of the junction varies from germline; a read error may be responsible. The study made its TCR cDNA through 5'RACE template switching. That step introduced a universal primer site along with UMIs. TCRdb ran MiXCR on the 5' RACE reads and lists one entry per CDR3 protein. Among about 350,000 distinct CDR3 sequences listed, approximately 8% were seen once. CDR1 and CDR2 from the germline V gene are DFQATT and SNEGSKA (reference sequence). There are 14 residues in the CDR3. The sample comes from a study of T cells after yellow fever vaccination. Study in general: With SMART-Seq v4 Ultra Low Input, the fractions containing low cell numbers were prepared.

Study observations and caveats: Weaker, the secondary response had a peak occurring faster, on day 5 versus 15.

The sequenced sample was PBMCs, obtained approximately 47 days after the first yellow fever vaccination. The origin of this receptor is a man aged 18 to 35 who received the YFV17D yellow fever vaccine. V usage is TRBV20-1 and J usage is TRBJ2-2; the D call may be TRBD1 or TRBD2 (5 bases each). This CDR3 is CTARRGMGTGKLFF. The CDR3, as DNA: TGCACTGCTAGAAGGGGAATGGGCACCGGGAAGCTGTTTTTT.